These T cell receptor beta chains were read from a single sample in a study of graft-versus-host responses after intestinal transplantation. Generated by immunoSEQ multiplex PCR, the TCRdb table keeps only in-frame clones and is missing some. This table holds 35,000 to 45,000 clones, 95% found once. No antigens are known for them. The starting material was unstimulated CD8+ T cells sorted from spleen or lymph node cells, obtained before transplant. These receptors were collected from a human donor who was the organ donor for an intestinal transplant. Both conserved end residues are part of each CDR3. The order of the fields is V gene, clone size, J gene, D gene, CDR3 DNA, CDR3 protein. The D gene is left open where the match is weak. Where a row states a size, it is once, few, many or the class of an expanded clone; other rows omit it.

v_gene: TRBV4-3; abundance: -; j_gene: TRBJ1-4; d_gene: TRBD1; CDR3nt: TGCGCCAGCAGCCTTTGGGCGTTTGGACAGGCTGATGAAAAACTGTTTTTT; CDR3aa: CASSLWAFGQADEKLFF
v_gene: TRBV4-1; abundance: -; j_gene: TRBJ2-7; d_gene: -; CDR3nt: TGCGCCAGCAGCCCCGGACTTAATTACGAGAGGCAGTACTTC; CDR3aa: CASSPGLNYERQYF
v_gene: TRBV15; abundance: -; j_gene: TRBJ2-7; d_gene: -; CDR3nt: TGTGCCACCAGCAGAGGAGAGGTCGACACCTCAGGCTACGAGCAGTACTTC; CDR3aa: CATSRGEVDTSGYEQYF
v_gene: TRBV5-1; abundance: once; j_gene: TRBJ2-3; d_gene: TRBD2; CDR3nt: TGCGCCAGCAGCGGGATTAGCGGGGGCACAGATACGCAGTATTTT; CDR3aa: CASSGISGGTDTQYF
v_gene: TRBV4-2; abundance: -; j_gene: TRBJ2-2; d_gene: -; CDR3nt: TGTGCCAGCAGCCGTCCCCCGGCAGCGGGGAACACCGGGGAGCTGTTTTTT; CDR3aa: CASSRPPAAGNTGELFF
v_gene: TRBV29-1; abundance: -; j_gene: TRBJ2-7; d_gene: -; CDR3nt: TGCAGCGTCCGGGACAATCGCTACGAGCAGTACTTC; CDR3aa: CSVRDNRYEQYF
v_gene: TRBV6-4; abundance: -; j_gene: TRBJ2-7; d_gene: -; CDR3nt: TGTGCCAGCAGTGCGAAAGTTGAGCCCTACGAGCAGTACTTC; CDR3aa: CASSAKVEPYEQYF
v_gene: TRBV9; abundance: -; j_gene: TRBJ1-6; d_gene: -; CDR3nt: TGTGCCAGCAGCGTAGGGGGAGGACCGAATTCACCCCTCCACTTT; CDR3aa: CASSVGGGPNSPLHF
v_gene: TRBV6-7; abundance: -; j_gene: TRBJ1-5; d_gene: -; CDR3nt: TGTGCCAGCAGTTACCCCCCCTGGGGGTATAGCAATCAGCCCCAGCATTTT; CDR3aa: CASSYPPWGYSNQPQHF
v_gene: TRBV9; abundance: few; j_gene: TRBJ2-2; d_gene: -; CDR3nt: TGTGCCAGCAGCGTAGAGGCCCCCGGGGAGCTGTTTTTT; CDR3aa: CASSVEAPGELFF
v_gene: TRBV7-9; abundance: -; j_gene: TRBJ1-1; d_gene: -; CDR3nt: TGTGCCAGCACCGTACGGCGGGGGCGTTACACTGAAGCTTTCTTT; CDR3aa: CASTVRRGRYTEAFF
v_gene: TRBV29-1; abundance: once; j_gene: TRBJ2-7; d_gene: TRBD1; CDR3nt: TGCAGCGCACAGGGGTGGGCCTACGAGCAGTACTTC; CDR3aa: CSAQGWAYEQYF
v_gene: TRBV27; abundance: once; j_gene: TRBJ2-1; d_gene: -; CDR3nt: TGTGCCAGCAGTTTGGACGGCTACAATGAGCAGTTCTTC; CDR3aa: CASSLDGYNEQFF
v_gene: TRBV19; abundance: -; j_gene: TRBJ1-5; d_gene: TRBD1; CDR3nt: TGTGCCAGTAGTGTGGGGACAGACTCATTTCTACCCCATCAGCCCCAGCATTTT; CDR3aa: CASSVGTDSFLPHQPQHF
v_gene: TRBV7-6; abundance: -; j_gene: TRBJ2-7; d_gene: -; CDR3nt: TGTGCCAGCAGCTTAGGATGGGGGATCCCGGACGAGCAGTACTTC; CDR3aa: CASSLGWGIPDEQYF
v_gene: TRBV9; abundance: few; j_gene: TRBJ2-1; d_gene: TRBD2; CDR3nt: TGTGCCAGCAGCGCCGTTGCTAGCGGGGGGGCCCCGGGGATGCAGTTCTTC; CDR3aa: CASSAVASGGAPGMQFF
v_gene: TRBV4-2; abundance: -; j_gene: TRBJ2-7; d_gene: -; CDR3nt: TGTGCCAGCAGCCAAGAAGTATCCAGTCAACATTACGAGCAGTACTTC; CDR3aa: CASSQEVSSQHYEQYF